These T cell receptor beta chains were read from a single sample in a study of shared clonotypes between healthy human individuals. Profiled with immunoSEQ multiplex PCR; TCRdb holds only in-frame clones, not every one. The table has about 1.1 million clones, roughly 74% seen once; the top ten hold around 0.6%. Source material: memory CD4+ T cells from PBMCs. These receptors all come from a man aged 18 to 35 in good health. Some clones in this sample may be carry-over from other donors' samples. CDR3s include the opening cysteine and the closing phenylalanine or tryptophan. D genes are given only for firm matches. Clone size is shown for a subset of rows, as once, few, many or a class of expanded clone.

d_gene	v_gene	j_gene	abundance	CDR3nt	CDR3aa
TRBD1	TRBV27	TRBJ1-2	-	TGTGCCAGCAAAAGACAGGGACCTAACTATGGCTACACCTTC	CASKRQGPNYGYTF
TRBD1	TRBV7-6	TRBJ2-5	-	TGTGCCAGCAGCTTGGACAGGGGCCAAGAGACCCAGTACTTC	CASSLDRGQETQYF
TRBD1	TRBV2	TRBJ1-1	-	TGTGCCAGCAGATCACAGGGGCAGGGTAATTCTGAAGCTTTCTTT	CASRSQGQGNSEAFF
-	TRBV28	TRBJ1-2	-	TGTGCCAGCAGTCCCCCTCCGAGGTATGGCTACACCTTC	CASSPPPRYGYTF
-	TRBV19	TRBJ1-2	-	TGTGCCAGCAAAGACAGGTTAGAGGACTATGGCTACACCTTC	CASKDRLEDYGYTF
TRBD2	TRBV5-1	TRBJ2-7	-	TGCGCCAGCAGCCTACTAGCGGGAAGGGTTTCCGAGCAGTACTTC	CASSLLAGRVSEQYF
TRBD2	TRBV6-6	TRBJ2-3	once	TGTGCCAGCAGTTACCCAGCGGGGAGCACAGATACGCAGTATTTT	CASSYPAGSTDTQYF
-	TRBV7-3	TRBJ1-1	-	TGTGCCAGCAGCTCAAGGTGGGGGGAGACTGAAGCTTTCTTT	CASSSRWGETEAFF
-	TRBV5-6	TRBJ2-5	few	TGTGCCAGCAGCTTGGTCGGCGGTGAGACCCAGTACTTC	CASSLVGGETQYF
TRBD1	TRBV28	TRBJ1-1	-	TGTGCCAGCAGTTTGTGGGAGGGGGCGATGAACACTGAAGCTTTCTTT	CASSLWEGAMNTEAFF
-	TRBV5-8	TRBJ2-7	-	TGTGCCAGCAGCCGTGGGGGTCTAGTCGCCTCACGCGAGCAGTACTTC	CASSRGGLVASREQYF
TRBD1	TRBV7-9	TRBJ1-6	once	TGTGCCAGCAGCTTGAGACAGGGGGGTTCACCCCTCCACTTT	CASSLRQGGSPLHF
-	TRBV7-9	TRBJ2-7	few	TGTGCCAGCAGCTTAGAGTGGACAACCAAAGAGCAGTACTTC	CASSLEWTTKEQYF
-	TRBV4-2	TRBJ1-1	-	TGTGCCAGCAGCCAAGATCGACAGGTTAGGGCTGAAGCTTTCTTT	CASSQDRQVRAEAFF
-	TRBV6-1	TRBJ1-1	-	TGTGCCAGCAGCGTCCCCCGACAGACCGACACTGAAGCTTTCTTT	CASSVPRQTDTEAFF
-	TRBV6-5	TRBJ1-2	-	TGTGCCAGCAGAAACGTCGGGGCATCTAACTATGGCTACACCTTC	CASRNVGASNYGYTF
TRBD2	TRBV6-5	TRBJ2-2	-	TGTGCCAGCAGCCCCCCTAGCGGGAACACCGGGGAGCTGTTTTTT	CASSPPSGNTGELFF
-	TRBV15	TRBJ2-5	few	TGTGCCACCAGCAGCCGGTGGTGGGAGACCCAGTACTTC	CATSSRWWETQYF
TRBD1	TRBV6-1	TRBJ1-2	-	TGTGCCAGCAGTGAAAGGGGGCTCGGGGGAGGCTACACCTTC	CASSERGLGGGYTF
TRBD1	TRBV19	TRBJ2-7	few	TGTGCCAGTAGTTGGGACAGGGAGTCCTACGAGCAGTACTTC	CASSWDRESYEQYF
-	TRBV7-3	TRBJ2-3	-	TGTGCCAGCAGCTTAATGGGTTCCCCACCAGAAGATACGCAGTATTTT	CASSLMGSPPEDTQYF
TRBD2	TRBV6-5	TRBJ2-7	few	TGTGCCAGCAGTTACTCGGCTAGCGGGACCTACGAGCAGTACTTC	CASSYSASGTYEQYF
-	TRBV4-3	TRBJ1-4	-	TGCGCCAGCAGCCAAGAAACAGGGCGGCACGAAAAACTGTTTTTT	CASSQETGRHEKLFF
TRBD1	TRBV7-2	TRBJ1-5	-	TGTGCCAGCAGCTTAGTGGCGACAGGGCCGTTGGAGCCCCAGCATTTT	CASSLVATGPLEPQHF
TRBD1	TRBV27	TRBJ1-2	-	TGTGCCAGCAGCCCTTACCTCGGGACAGGGGGACGAGACTATGGCTACACCTTC	CASSPYLGTGGRDYGYTF
-	TRBV4-1	TRBJ1-1	-	TGCGCCAGCAGGGAATTAGGGCGGAAGAACACTGAAGCTTTCTTT	CASRELGRKNTEAFF
-	TRBV28	TRBJ1-4	-	TGTGCCAGCAGGGCTCCGGGGGCCACTAATGAAAAACTGTTTTTT	CASRAPGATNEKLFF
-	TRBV28	TRBJ1-4	-	TGTGCCAGCAGGAACGCCGGGGGTGCAACTAATGAAAAACTGTTTTTT	CASRNAGGATNEKLFF
-	TRBV19	TRBJ2-6	-	TGTGCCAGTAGTCGGAAGGGGTCCTCTGGGGCCAACGTCCTGACTTTC	CASSRKGSSGANVLTF
-	TRBV28	TRBJ2-7	-	TGTGCCAGCAGTCTTATGGGTTGGAACTACGAGCAGTACTTC	CASSLMGWNYEQYF
-	TRBV30	TRBJ1-5	-	TGTGCCTGGAGTTCGCGGGGGGCGGGACAGCCCCAGCATTTT	CAWSSRGAGQPQHF